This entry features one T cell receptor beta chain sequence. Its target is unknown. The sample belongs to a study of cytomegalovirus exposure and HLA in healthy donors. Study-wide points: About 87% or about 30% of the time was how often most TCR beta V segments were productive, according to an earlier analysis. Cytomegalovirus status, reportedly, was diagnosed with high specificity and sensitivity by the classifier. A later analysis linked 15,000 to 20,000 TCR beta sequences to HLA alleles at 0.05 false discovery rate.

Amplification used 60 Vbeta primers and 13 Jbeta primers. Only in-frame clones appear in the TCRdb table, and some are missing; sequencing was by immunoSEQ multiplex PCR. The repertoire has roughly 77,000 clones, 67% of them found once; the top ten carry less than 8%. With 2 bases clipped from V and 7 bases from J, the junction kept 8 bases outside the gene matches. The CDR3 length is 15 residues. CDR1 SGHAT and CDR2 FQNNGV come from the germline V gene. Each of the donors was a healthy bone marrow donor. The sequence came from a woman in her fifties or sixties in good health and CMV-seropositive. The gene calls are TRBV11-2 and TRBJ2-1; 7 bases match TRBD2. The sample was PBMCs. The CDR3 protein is CASSLSGAPGNEQFF. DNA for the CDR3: TGTGCCAGCAGCTTAAGCGGGGCGCCAGGGAATGAGCAGTTCTTC. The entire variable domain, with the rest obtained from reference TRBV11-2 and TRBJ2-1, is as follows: EAGVAQSPRYKIIEKRQSVAFWCNPISGHATLYWYQQILGQGPKLLIQFQNNGVVDDSQLPKDRFSAERLKGVDSTLKIQPAKLEDSAVYLCASSLSGAPGNEQFFGPGTRLTVL.